This T cell receptor (beta chain) stems from a study of T cells in Graves' hyperthyroidism and ophthalmopathy. General study results and limits: Most clonotypes expanded in thyroid above 0.001 were likewise present in blood.

Concerning this clonotype: Its antigen is still unknown.

CDR1 is SGHTA, CDR2 FQGNSA, per germline. J was trimmed by 3 bases and V by 3 bases; bases with no gene match: 7. CDR3 length equals 15 residues. Used for diagnoses were clinical symptoms, serum thyroxine and TRAb, thyroid ultrasound and orbital computed tomography. PBMCs were sourced from 9 to 10 ml fresh peripheral blood. RNA transcripts gave rise to amplified TCR beta CDR3 regions. First-round RT-PCR with HTBI primers amplified the TCR CDR3 region. TCRdb fed the multiplex PCR reads into MiXCR, producing one record per CDR3 protein. The sample contains about 96,000 distinct CDR3 sequences, around 52% of which appear only once.

Sample: blood. The origin of this receptor is a woman between 40 and 55 years old with Graves' hyperthyroidism. This chain links TRBV7-2 with TRBJ2-7; 8 nucleotides line up with TRBD2. DNA for the CDR3: TGTGCCAGCAGCTTCGGGGGGGGGGGCGACTACGAGCAGTACTTC. Translated, it gives CASSFGGGGDYEQYF.